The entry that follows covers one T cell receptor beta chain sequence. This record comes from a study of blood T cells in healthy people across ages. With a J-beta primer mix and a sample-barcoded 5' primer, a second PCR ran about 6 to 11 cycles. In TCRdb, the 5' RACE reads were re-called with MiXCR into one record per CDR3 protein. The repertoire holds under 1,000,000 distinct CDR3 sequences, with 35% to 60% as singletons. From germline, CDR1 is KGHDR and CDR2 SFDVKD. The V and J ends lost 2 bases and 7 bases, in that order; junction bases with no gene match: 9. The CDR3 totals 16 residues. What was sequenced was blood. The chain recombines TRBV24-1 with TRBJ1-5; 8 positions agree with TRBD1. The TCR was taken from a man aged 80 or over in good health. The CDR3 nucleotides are TGTGCCACCAGTGATTCTGACAGGGGTAGGACGCAGCCCCAGCATTTT. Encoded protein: CATSDSDRGRTQPQHF.